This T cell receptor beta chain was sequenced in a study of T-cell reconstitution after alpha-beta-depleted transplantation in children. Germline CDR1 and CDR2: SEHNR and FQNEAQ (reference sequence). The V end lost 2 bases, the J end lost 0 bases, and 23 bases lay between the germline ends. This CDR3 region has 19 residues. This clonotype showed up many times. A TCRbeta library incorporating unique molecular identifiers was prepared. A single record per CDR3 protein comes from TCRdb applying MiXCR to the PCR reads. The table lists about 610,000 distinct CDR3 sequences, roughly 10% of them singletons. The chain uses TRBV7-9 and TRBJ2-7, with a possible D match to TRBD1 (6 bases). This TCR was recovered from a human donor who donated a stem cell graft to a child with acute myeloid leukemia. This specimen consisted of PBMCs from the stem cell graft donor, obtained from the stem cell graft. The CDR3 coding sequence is TGTGCCAGCAGCTTAACCACTTTACCGGGACATACCCTCTCCTACGAGCAGTACTTC. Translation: CASSLTTLPGHTLSYEQYF.